One sample yielded the 14 T cell receptor beta chains listed below, sequenced in a study of T cell responses to AZD1222 COVID-19 vaccine. TCRdb keeps only in-frame clones here, not all; method: immunoSEQ multiplex PCR. The profile covers about 85,000 clones, with around 84% appearing a single time and about 4.6% taken by the ten largest. The input for sequencing was peripheral blood, taken 28 days after the second AZD1222 dose. These receptors came from an adult who received the AZD1222 COVID-19 vaccine.

The chain combines TRBV21-1 with TRBJ1-5. TRBV21-1 is an annotated pseudogene. The CDR3 totals 17 residues. CDR3: CASSKARLGYSNQPQHF. CDR3 bases: TGTGCCAGCAGCAAAGCGCGTTTGGGGTATAGCAATCAGCCCCAGCATTTT.

The chain uses TRBV28 and TRBJ2-3; D is unresolved. Trimming took 2 bases from V and 0 from J, leaving 9 bases between them. The CDR3 extends over 15 amino acids. Germline assignment: CDR1 MDHEN and CDR2 SYDVKM. The CDR3: CASSLRPESTDTQYF. CDR3 DNA sequence: TGTGCCAGCAGTTTACGGCCTGAGAGCACAGATACGCAGTATTTT. Full variable domain (missing parts from reference TRBV28 and TRBJ2-3): DVKVTQSSRYLVKRTGEKVFLECVQDMDHENMFWYRQDPGLGLRLIYFSYDVKMKEKGDIPEGYSVSREKKERFSLILESASTNQTSMYLCASSLRPESTDTQYFGPGTRLTVL.

About this clone itself: A junction end diverges from the germline sequence, so it may reflect a read error. The rearrangement uses TRBV7-7 and TRBJ2-1; 10 bases match TRBD1. Germline assignment: CDR1 SSHAT and CDR2 FNYEAQ (reference sequence). The CDR3 totals 16 residues. The CDR3 loop reads CASSLSGTGAYNEQFF. CDR3 DNA: TGTGCTAGCAGCTTATCCGGGACAGGGGCCTACAATGAGCAGTTCTTC. Full variable domain (remainder filled in from reference TRBV7-7 and TRBJ2-1): GAGVSQSPRYKVTKRGQDVTLRCDPISSHATLYWYQQALGQGPEFLTYFNYEAQPDKSGLPSDRFSAERPEGSISTLTIQRTEQRDSAMYRCASSLSGTGAYNEQFFGPGTRLTVL.

The rearrangement joins TRBV7-2 to TRBJ2-3; D is possibly TRBD2 (5 bases). The CDR3 loop spans 16 amino acids. The V end was cut by 1 base, the J end by 2 bases, with 13 bases between. CDR1 and CDR2 from the germline V gene are SGHTA and FQGNSA. CDR3 region: CASSLGASSLTDTQYF. The CDR3 DNA sequence: TGTGCCAGCAGCTTAGGGGCTAGCAGCCTCACAGATACGCAGTATTTT.

The rearrangement joins TRBV24-1 to TRBJ2-2, with 10 bases that match TRBD1. The J segment lost 6 bases and the V segment lost 5 bases, leaving 5 bases of the junction unmatched. The CDR3 is 15 amino acids. Looked up from germline, CDR1 is KGHDR and CDR2 is SFDVKD. The CDR3 spells CATSASGQGAGELFF. The CDR3 region has the DNA TGTGCCACCAGTGCATCAGGACAGGGGGCCGGGGAGCTGTTTTTT.

This chain links TRBV7-8 with TRBJ1-3; no clear D gene. CDR1 is SGHVS, CDR2 FQNEAQ, per germline. V lost 2 bases to trimming and J lost 0 bases, with 11 bases between them. The CDR3 covers 16 residues. CDR3 DNA sequence: TGTGCCAGCAGCTTATCCGGCAGAGACTCTGGAAACACCATATATTTT. Amino acid sequence: CASSLSGRDSGNTIYF.

This clone came up a few times. This chain joins TRBV6-5 and TRBJ2-6, with TRBD1 matching 8 bases. Germline assignment: CDR1 MNHEY and CDR2 SVGAGI. V was clipped by 6 bases and J by 2 bases; unmatched bases: 3. The CDR3 extends over 15 amino acids. The chain's CDR3 is CASRGQVAGANVLTF. The DNA for the CDR3 is TGTGCCAGCAGGGGACAGGTAGCTGGGGCCAACGTCCTGACTTTC.

The chain couples TRBV5-6 to TRBJ2-1; 15 bases are a match to TRBD2. Germline-derived CDR1 and CDR2 are SGHDT and YYEEEE. This CDR3 region has 15 residues. V shed 3 bases, J shed 10 bases, and the junction held 5 bases outside the gene matches. CDR3 sequence: CASSYGLAGGIEQFF. CDR3 coding DNA: TGTGCCAGCAGCTACGGACTAGCGGGAGGGATCGAGCAGTTCTTC.

The chain links TRBV10-1 to TRBJ2-7; a possible D gene is TRBD1 (5 bases). Per germline, CDR1 WNHNN and CDR2 SYGVQD (reference sequence). This CDR3 is 14 amino acids long. Trimming removed 0 bases at V and 0 bases at J, with 6 bases between. CDR3 in amino acids: CASSESGASYEQYF. In nucleotides, the CDR3 is TGCGCCAGCAGTGAGTCAGGGGCCTCCTACGAGCAGTACTTC.

The chain recombines TRBV7-8 with TRBJ2-7; 8 positions match TRBD1. Germline values: CDR1 SGHVS, CDR2 FQNEAQ. The CDR3 spans 13 residues. V lost 5 bases to trimming and J lost 5 bases; unmatched junction nucleotides: 5. DNA of the CDR3: TGTGCCAGCAGCCGGGACAGGTCAAACGAGCAGTACTTC. It encodes CASSRDRSNEQYF. Full variable domain (outside the CDR3, taken from reference TRBV7-8 and TRBJ2-7): GAGVSQSPRYKVAKRGQDVALRCDPISGHVSLFWYQQALGQGPEFLTYFQNEAQLDKSGLPSDRFFAERPEGSVSTLKIQRTQQEDSAVYLCASSRDRSNEQYFGPGTRLTVT.

The rearrangement uses TRBV24-1 and TRBJ2-6; 7 bases agree with TRBD2. Trimming removed 3 bases from V and 0 bases from J; junction bases left unmatched: 16. The CDR3 sequence is 21 residues long. Germline-derived CDR1 and CDR2 are KGHDR and SFDVKD. The CDR3 DNA follows: TGTGCCACCAGTGATCACCGATATGGGAGGGACCACCCCTCTGGGGCCAACGTCCTGACTTTC. As protein: CATSDHRYGRDHPSGANVLTF.

V and J are TRBV2 and TRBJ1-3, with 8 bases matching TRBD1. This CDR3 spans 15 amino acids. Trimming cost V 9 bases and J 2 bases; bases outside gene matches: 9. From germline, CDR1 is SNHLY and CDR2 FYNNEI. This CDR3 reads CARQTGEGPGNTIYF. As DNA, the CDR3 is TGTGCCAGACAGACAGGGGAAGGACCTGGAAACACCATATATTTT.

The chain employs TRBV12-3 or TRBV12-4 and TRBJ1-1; D unresolved. This CDR3 has 12 residues. Between the trimmed V and J ends, which lost 6 bases and 2 bases, there was a span of 7 bases. Written as DNA, the CDR3 is TGTGCCAGCAGCCGTCTAAACACTGAAGCTTTCTTT. Translating gives CASSRLNTEAFF.

This rearrangement joins TRBV3-1 (or the pseudogene TRBV3-2) to TRBJ2-7; D unresolved. This CDR3 contains 12 residues. V lost 4 bases and J 2 bases, leaving 6 bases between the germline ends. In germline, CDR1 is LGHDT, CDR2 YNNKEL (reference sequence). The CDR3 nucleotides read TGTGCCAGCAGCCGACTTGCCTACGAGCAGTACTTC. Translated: CASSRLAYEQYF.